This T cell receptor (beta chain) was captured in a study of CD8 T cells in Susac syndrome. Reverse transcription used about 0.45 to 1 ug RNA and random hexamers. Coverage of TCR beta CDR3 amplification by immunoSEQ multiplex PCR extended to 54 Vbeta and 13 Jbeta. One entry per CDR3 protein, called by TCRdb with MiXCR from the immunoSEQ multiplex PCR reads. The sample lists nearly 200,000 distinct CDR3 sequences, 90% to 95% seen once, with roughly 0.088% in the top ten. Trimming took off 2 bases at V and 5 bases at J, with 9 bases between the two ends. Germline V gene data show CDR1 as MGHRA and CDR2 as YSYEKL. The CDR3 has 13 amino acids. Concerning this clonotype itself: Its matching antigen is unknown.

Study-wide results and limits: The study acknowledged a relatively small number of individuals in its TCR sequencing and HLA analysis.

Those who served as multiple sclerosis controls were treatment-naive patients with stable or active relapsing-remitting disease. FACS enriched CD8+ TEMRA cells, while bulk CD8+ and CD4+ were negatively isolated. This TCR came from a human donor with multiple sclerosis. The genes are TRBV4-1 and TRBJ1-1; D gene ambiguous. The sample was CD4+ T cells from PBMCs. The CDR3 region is CASSQQRETEAFF. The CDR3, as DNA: TGCGCCAGCAGCCAACAGAGGGAAACTGAAGCTTTCTTT.